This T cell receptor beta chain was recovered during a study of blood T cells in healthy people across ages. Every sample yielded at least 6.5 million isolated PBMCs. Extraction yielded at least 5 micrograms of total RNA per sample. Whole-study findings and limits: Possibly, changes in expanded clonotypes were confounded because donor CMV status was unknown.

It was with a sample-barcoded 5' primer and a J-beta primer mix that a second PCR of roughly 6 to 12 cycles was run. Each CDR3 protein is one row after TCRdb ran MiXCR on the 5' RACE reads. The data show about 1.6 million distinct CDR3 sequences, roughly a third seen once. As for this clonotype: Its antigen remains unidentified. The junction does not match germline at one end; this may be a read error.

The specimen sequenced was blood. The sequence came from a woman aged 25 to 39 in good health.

In DNA form, the CDR3 reads TGCAGTGCCATATTCCAGAGGGTTAAGATTTCTAACTATGGCTTCACCTTC. Encoded protein: CSAIFQRVKISNYGFTF. The genes are TRBV20-1 and TRBJ1-2, with unresolved D. CDR3 size: 17 residues. In germline, CDR1 is DFQATT, CDR2 SNEGSKA (reference sequence).